Here is one TCR beta chain with its context. The antigen is undetermined. The authors extracted RNA and reverse transcribed it into cDNA as the sequencing template. Method: immunoSEQ multiplex PCR; TCRdb's copy keeps in-frame clones and lacks some. The sample contains 150,000 to 200,000 clones, about 61% of which appear only once. As to treatment: oral pan-JAK inhibitor, 5-10 mg twice daily. The sample belongs to a study of CD8+ T cells in alopecia areata. Trimming took 3 bases from V and 0 from J, leaving 10 bases between them. Germline CDR1 is MGHDK and CDR2 is SYGVNS. CDR3 size: 15 residues. Findings and caveats of the study: Tofacitinib produced a significant decrease in scalp clonality and in expanded CD8+ clones among the top 100. Scalp sequencing also captures normal skin's resident alphabeta T cells.

The chain employs TRBV25-1 and TRBJ2-3; possibly TRBD2 for D (5 bases). The clonotype comes from a human donor with alopecia areata. Material: CD4+ T cells sorted from blood, obtained at approximately week 60, from a patient treated with tofacitinib. In DNA, the CDR3 is TGTGCCAGCAGTGACCCGAGGGCTAGCACAGATACGCAGTATTTT. Its translation is CASSDPRASTDTQYF. Together with reference TRBV25-1 and TRBJ2-3, the CDR3 gives the full variable domain: EADIYQTPRYLVIGTGKKITLECSQTMGHDKMYWYQQDPGMELHLIHYSYGVNSTEKGDLSSESTVSRIRTEHFPLTLESARPSHTSQYLCASSDPRASTDTQYFGPGTRLTVL.